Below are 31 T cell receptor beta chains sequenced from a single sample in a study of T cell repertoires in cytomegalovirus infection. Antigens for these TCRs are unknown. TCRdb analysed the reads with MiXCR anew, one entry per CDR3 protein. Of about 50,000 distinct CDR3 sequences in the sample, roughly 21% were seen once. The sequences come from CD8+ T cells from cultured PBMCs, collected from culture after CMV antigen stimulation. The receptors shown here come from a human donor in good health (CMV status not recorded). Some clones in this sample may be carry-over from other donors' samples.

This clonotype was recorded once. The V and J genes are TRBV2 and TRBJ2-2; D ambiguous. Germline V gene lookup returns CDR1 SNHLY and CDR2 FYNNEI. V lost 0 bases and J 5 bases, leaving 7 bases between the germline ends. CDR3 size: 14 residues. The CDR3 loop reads CASSEAGKTGELFF. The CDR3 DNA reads TGTGCCAGCAGTGAAGCAGGGAAAACCGGGGAGCTGTTTTTT.

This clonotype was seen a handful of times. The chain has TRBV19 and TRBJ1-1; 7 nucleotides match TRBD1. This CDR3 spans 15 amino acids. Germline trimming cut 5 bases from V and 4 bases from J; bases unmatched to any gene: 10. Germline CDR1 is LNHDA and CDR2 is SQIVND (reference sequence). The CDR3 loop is CASSGFDREGTEAFF. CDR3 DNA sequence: TGTGCCAGTAGTGGATTCGACAGGGAAGGCACTGAAGCTTTCTTT.

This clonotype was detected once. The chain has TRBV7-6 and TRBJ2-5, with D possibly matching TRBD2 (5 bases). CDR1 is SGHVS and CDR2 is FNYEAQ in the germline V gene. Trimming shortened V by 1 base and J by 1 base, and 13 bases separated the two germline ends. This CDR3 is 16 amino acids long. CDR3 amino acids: CASSLGSGGLQETQYF. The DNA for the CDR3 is TGTGCCAGCAGCTTAGGAAGCGGAGGACTCCAAGAGACCCAGTACTTC.

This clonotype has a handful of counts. For the CDR3, the DNA is TGTGCCAGCAGCCCGGACCTCCTGGGACAGACGGATAATTCACCCCTCCACTTT. This encodes CASSPDLLGQTDNSPLHF. The chain is built from TRBV7-2 and TRBJ1-6, with 7 bases identical to TRBD1. The CDR3 loop spans 18 amino acids. CDR1 and CDR2 from the germline V gene are SGHTA and FQGNSA. V trimming: 5 bases; J trimming: 5 bases; junction bases outside the gene matches: 15.

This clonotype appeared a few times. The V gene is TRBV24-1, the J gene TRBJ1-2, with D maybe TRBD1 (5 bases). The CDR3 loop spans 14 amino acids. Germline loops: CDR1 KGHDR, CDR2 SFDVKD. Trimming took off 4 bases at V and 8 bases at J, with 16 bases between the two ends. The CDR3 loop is CATSDHGTGMGYTF. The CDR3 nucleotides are TGTGCCACCAGTGACCATGGGACGGGTATGGGCTACACCTTC.

In DNA form, the CDR3 reads TGCGCCAGCAGCCCAGTGGTGGGAGGCCTCTCCTACGAGCAGTACTTC. This translates into CASSPVVGGLSYEQYF. This rearrangement joins TRBV4-3 to TRBJ2-7, with D maybe TRBD2 (6 bases). CDR3 length: 16 residues. From germline, CDR1 is LGHNA and CDR2 YSLEER. V dropped 4 bases and J dropped 0 bases, with 16 bases sitting between them.

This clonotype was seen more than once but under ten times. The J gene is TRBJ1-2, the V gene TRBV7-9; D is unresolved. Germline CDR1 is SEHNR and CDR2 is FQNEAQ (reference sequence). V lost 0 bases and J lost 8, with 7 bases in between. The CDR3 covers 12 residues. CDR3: CASSLAGQGYTF. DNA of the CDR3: TGTGCCAGCAGCTTAGCGGGCCAAGGCTACACCTTC.

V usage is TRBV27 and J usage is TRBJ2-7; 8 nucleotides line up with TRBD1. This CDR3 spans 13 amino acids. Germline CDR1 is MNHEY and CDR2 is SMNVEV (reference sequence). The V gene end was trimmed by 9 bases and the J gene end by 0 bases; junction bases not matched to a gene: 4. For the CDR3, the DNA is TGTGCCAGTGGACAGGGAACCTCCTACGAGCAGTACTTC. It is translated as CASGQGTSYEQYF.

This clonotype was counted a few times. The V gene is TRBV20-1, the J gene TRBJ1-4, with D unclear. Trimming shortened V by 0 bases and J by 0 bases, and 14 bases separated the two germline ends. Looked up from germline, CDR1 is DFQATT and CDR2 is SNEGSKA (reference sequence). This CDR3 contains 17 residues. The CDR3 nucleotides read TGCAGTGCTAGAGATCCCTCGCACGTTGCAACTAATGAAAAACTGTTTTTT. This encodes CSARDPSHVATNEKLFF.

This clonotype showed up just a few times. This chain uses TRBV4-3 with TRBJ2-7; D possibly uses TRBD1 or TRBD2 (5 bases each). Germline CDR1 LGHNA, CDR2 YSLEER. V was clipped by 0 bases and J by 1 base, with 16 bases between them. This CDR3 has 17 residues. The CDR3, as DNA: TGCGCCAGCAGCCAAGATCTCACCGGGACGGGATCCTACGAGCAGTACTTC. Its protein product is CASSQDLTGTGSYEQYF.

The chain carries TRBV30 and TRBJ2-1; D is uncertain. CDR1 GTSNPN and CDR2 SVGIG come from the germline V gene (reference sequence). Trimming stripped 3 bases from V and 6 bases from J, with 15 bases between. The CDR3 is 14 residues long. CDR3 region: CAWSESYQTNEQFF. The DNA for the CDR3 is TGTGCCTGGAGCGAGAGCTACCAAACCAATGAGCAGTTCTTC.

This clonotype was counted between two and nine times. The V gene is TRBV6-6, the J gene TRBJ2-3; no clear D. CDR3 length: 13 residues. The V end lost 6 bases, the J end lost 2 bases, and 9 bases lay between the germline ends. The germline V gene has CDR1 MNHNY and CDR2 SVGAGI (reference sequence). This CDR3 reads CASSATFTDTQYF. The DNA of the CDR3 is TGTGCCAGCAGCGCGACTTTCACAGATACGCAGTATTTT.

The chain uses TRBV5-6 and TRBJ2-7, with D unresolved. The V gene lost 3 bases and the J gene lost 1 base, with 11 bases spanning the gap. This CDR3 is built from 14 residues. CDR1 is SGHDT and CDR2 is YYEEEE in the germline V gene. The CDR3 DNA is TGTGCCAGCAGCTACGGTGGCACTTCCTACGAGCAGTACTTC. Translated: CASSYGGTSYEQYF.

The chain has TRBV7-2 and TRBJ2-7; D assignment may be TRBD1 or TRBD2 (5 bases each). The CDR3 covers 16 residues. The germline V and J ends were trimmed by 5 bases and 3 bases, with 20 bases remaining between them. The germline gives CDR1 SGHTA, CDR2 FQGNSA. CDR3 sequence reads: CASSPAPQRTHYEQYF. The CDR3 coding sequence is TGTGCCAGCAGCCCCGCCCCACAGCGGACACACTACGAGCAGTACTTC. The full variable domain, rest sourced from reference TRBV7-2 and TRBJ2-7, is GAGVSQSPSNKVTEKGKDVELRCDPISGHTALYWYRQSLGQGLEFLIYFQGNSAPDKSGLPSDRFSAERTGGSVSTLTIQRTQQEDSAVYLCASSPAPQRTHYEQYFGPGTRLTVT.

CDR3 in amino acids: CASSLTSDTGELFF. The CDR3 coding sequence is TGTGCCAGCAGCTTGACGTCGGACACCGGGGAGCTGTTTTTT. The chain uses TRBV7-6 and TRBJ2-2; no firm D call. CDR1 and CDR2 (germline): SGHVS, FNYEAQ. This CDR3 comprises 14 residues. Trimming shortened V by 3 bases and J by 3 bases, and 8 bases separated the two germline ends.

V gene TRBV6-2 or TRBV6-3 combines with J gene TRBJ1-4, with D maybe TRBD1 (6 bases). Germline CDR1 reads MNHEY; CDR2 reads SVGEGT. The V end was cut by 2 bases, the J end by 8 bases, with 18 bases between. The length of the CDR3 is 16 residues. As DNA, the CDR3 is TGTGCCAGCAGTTACAGTCCCGGGGGCCGTGGAGAAAAACTGTTTTTT. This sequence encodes CASSYSPGGRGEKLFF.

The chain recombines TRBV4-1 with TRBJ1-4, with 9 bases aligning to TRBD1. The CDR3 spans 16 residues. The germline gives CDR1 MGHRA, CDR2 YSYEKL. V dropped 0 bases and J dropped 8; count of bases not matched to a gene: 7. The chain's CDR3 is CASSQDRGTGREKLFF. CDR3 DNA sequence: TGCGCCAGCAGCCAAGATCGGGGGACAGGGAGAGAAAAACTGTTTTTT.

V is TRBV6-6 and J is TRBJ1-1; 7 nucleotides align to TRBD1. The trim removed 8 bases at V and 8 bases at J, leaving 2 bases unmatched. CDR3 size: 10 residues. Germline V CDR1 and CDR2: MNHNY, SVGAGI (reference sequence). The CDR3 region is CASLDREAFF. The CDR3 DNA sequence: TGTGCCAGCCTGGACAGGGAAGCTTTCTTT.

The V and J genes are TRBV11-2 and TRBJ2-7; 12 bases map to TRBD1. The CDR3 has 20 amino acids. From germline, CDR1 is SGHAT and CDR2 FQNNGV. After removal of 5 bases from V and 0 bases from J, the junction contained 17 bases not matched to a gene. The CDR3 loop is CASSLWSGTGGLPGSYEQYF. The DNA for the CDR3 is TGTGCCAGCAGCCTCTGGTCAGGGACAGGGGGCTTACCTGGCTCCTACGAGCAGTACTTC.

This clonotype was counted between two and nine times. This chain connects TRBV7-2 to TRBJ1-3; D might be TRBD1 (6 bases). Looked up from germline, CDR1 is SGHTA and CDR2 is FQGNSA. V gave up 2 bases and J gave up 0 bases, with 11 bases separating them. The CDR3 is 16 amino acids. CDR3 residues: CASSLRGPSSGNTIYF. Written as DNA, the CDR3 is TGTGCCAGCAGCTTACGGGGGCCGAGCTCTGGAAACACCATATATTTT.

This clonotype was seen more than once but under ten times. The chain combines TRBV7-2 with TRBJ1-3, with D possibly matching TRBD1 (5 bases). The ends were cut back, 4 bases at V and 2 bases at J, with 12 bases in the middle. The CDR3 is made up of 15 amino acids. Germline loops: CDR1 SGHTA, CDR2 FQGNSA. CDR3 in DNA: TGTGCCAGCAGCTCTCTTCAGGGTGCTGGAAACACCATATATTTT. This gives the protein CASSSLQGAGNTIYF.

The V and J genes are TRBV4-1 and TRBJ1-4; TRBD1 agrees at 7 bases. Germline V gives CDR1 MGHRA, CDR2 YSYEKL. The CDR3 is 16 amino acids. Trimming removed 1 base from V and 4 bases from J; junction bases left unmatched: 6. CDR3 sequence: CASSQGLRDSNEKLFF. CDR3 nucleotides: TGCGCCAGCAGCCAAGGTCTTAGGGACAGTAATGAAAAACTGTTTTTT.

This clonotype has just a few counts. The CDR3 DNA follows: TGTGCCAGTAGTATAGTGGGGGACACCTATAATTCACCCCTCCACTTT. It translates to CASSIVGDTYNSPLHF. The chain couples TRBV19 to TRBJ1-6, with D possibly matching TRBD1 (6 bases). Per the germline V gene, CDR1 is LNHDA and CDR2 is SQIVND (reference sequence). Between the trimmed V and J ends, which lost 1 base and 2 bases, there was a span of 9 bases. The CDR3 is 16 residues long.

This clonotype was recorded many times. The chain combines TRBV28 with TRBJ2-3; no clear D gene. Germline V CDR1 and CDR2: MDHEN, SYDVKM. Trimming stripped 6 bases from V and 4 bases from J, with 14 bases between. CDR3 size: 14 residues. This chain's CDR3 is CASSPESTPDTQYF. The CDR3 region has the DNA TGTGCCAGCAGCCCGGAATCAACTCCAGATACGCAGTATTTT.

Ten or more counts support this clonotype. CDR3: CASSPPGTGLYNEQFF. CDR3 sequence (DNA): TGTGCCAGCAGTCCCCCCGGGACGGGACTTTACAATGAGCAGTTCTTC. The chain has TRBV12-3 or TRBV12-4 and TRBJ2-1, with a tentative D call TRBD2 (6 bases). Trimming took 5 bases from V and 4 from J, leaving 18 bases between them. This CDR3 has 16 residues.

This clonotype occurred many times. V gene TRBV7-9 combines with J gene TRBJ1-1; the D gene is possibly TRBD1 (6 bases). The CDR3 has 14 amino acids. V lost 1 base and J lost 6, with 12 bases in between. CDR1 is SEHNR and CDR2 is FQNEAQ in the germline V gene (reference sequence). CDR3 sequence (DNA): TGTGCCAGCAGCTTAGGGGGGGGCACCTCTGAAGCTTTCTTT. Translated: CASSLGGGTSEAFF.

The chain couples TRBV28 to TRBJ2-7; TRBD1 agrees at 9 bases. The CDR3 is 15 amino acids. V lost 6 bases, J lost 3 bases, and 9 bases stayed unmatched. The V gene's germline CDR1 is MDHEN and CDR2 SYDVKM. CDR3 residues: CASRPPGQGVYEQYF. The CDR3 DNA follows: TGTGCCAGCAGGCCTCCGGGACAGGGAGTCTACGAGCAGTACTTC.

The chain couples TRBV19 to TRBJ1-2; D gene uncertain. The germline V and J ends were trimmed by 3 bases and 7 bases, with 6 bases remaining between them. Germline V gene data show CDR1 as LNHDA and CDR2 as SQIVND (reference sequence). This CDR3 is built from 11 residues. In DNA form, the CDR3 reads TGTGCCAGTAGTATGACCAGTGGCTACACCTTC. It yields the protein CASSMTSGYTF.

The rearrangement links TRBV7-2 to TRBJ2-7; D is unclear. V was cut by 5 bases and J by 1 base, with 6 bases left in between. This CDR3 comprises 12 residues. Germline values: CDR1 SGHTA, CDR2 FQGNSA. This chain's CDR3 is CASSVGSYEQYF. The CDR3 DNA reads TGTGCCAGCAGCGTCGGTTCCTACGAGCAGTACTTC.

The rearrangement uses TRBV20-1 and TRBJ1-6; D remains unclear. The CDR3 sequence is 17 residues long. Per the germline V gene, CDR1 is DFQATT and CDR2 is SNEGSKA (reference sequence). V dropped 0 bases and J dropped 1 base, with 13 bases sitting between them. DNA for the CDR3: TGCAGTGCTAGAGAGCCATTTGTGAGTTCCTATAATTCACCCCTCCACTTT. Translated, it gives CSAREPFVSSYNSPLHF.

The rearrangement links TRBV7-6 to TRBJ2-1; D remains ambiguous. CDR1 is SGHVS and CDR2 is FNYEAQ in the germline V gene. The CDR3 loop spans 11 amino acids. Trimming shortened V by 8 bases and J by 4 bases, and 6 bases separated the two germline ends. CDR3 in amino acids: CASRPYNEQFF. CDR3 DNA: TGTGCCAGCCGTCCATACAATGAGCAGTTCTTC. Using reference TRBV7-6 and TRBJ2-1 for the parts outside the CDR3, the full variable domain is GAGVSQSPRYKVTKRGQDVALRCDPISGHVSLYWYRQALGQGPEFLTYFNYEAQQDKSGLPNDRFSAERPEGSISTLTIQRTEQRDSAMYRCASRPYNEQFFGPGTRLTVL.